A selection of T cell receptor beta chains follows, all from one sample in a study of T cells after yellow fever vaccination. A single record per CDR3 protein comes from TCRdb applying MiXCR to the 5' RACE reads. The table lists under 350,000 distinct CDR3 sequences, over 4% of them singletons. Material: PBMCs, obtained 5 days after the yellow fever booster vaccination. The source is a man aged 18 to 30 who received the YFV17D yellow fever vaccine. Both conserved end residues are part of each CDR3. The D gene is left open where the match is weak. A row's size may be missing; if present it is once, few, many or a size class.

TRBV19,.,TRBJ2-4,few,TGTGCCAGTAGTATTGGAGACATGAACATTCAGTACTTC,CASSIGDMNIQYF
TRBV6-2/TRBV6-3,.,TRBJ2-1,many,TGTGCCAGCAGTTATCGGAGCGGCAATGAGCAGTTCTTC,CASSYRSGNEQFF
TRBV29-1,.,TRBJ1-2,few,TGCAGCGTTAAATCAGGGAGGGACTATGGCTACACCTTC,CSVKSGRDYGYTF
TRBV12-3/TRBV12-4,.,TRBJ2-2,few,TGTGCCAGCAGTTTGGAGGGGGCCTTGTCCGGGGAGCTGTTTTTT,CASSLEGALSGELFF
TRBV28,.,TRBJ1-5,.,TGTGCCAGCAGTCCGGGTCCCGGCTTGGGGAGCAATCAGCCCCAGCATTTT,CASSPGPGLGSNQPQHF
TRBV5-1,.,TRBJ1-2,.,TGCGCCAGCAGACCCTCCCGAGTAAGTGAGGGCTACACCTTC,CASRPSRVSEGYTF
TRBV2,.,TRBJ2-5,.,TGTGCCAGCGCCCAAGAGACCCAGTACTTC,CASAQETQYF
TRBV11-2,.,TRBJ1-4,.,TGTGCCAGCATGTACGGGTCTAATGAAAAACTGTTTTTT,CASMYGSNEKLFF
TRBV6-2/TRBV6-3,.,TRBJ2-5,few,TGTGCCAGCAGTTACCAAACACAGACCCAGTACTTC,CASSYQTQTQYF
TRBV7-9,TRBD1,TRBJ2-1,many,TGTGCCAGCAGCTTCCGTAACAGGGGGAATGAGCAGTTCTTC,CASSFRNRGNEQFF
TRBV5-1,.,TRBJ2-5,few,TGCGCCAGCAGCGACGAATCAATCTACCAAGAGACCCAGTACTTC,CASSDESIYQETQYF
TRBV5-1,.,TRBJ1-1,.,TGCGCCAGCAGCTTTAGGGGGACTCAGAACACTGAAGCTTTCTTT,CASSFRGTQNTEAFF
TRBV4-2,TRBD2,TRBJ2-5,few,TGTGCCAGCAGCCAAGCGGGGGGGCCTATTGGAGAGACCCAGTACTTC,CASSQAGGPIGETQYF
TRBV24-1,.,TRBJ1-4,.,TGTGCCACCAGTGATGGGCCCCCCGGGGAAAAACTGTTTTTT,CATSDGPPGEKLFF
TRBV27,.,TRBJ1-1,many,TGTGCCAGCAGGAGAAGCTCGGCCGGGGAAACTGAAGCTTTCTTT,CASRRSSAGETEAFF
TRBV29-1,TRBD1,TRBJ1-2,many,TGCAGCGTTGTGGGGGGACAGGGGGGTCGTGGCTACACCTTC,CSVVGGQGGRGYTF
TRBV7-2,TRBD1,TRBJ2-7,many,TGTGCCAGCAGCAGTGTGGGGACAGGGGGCTCCTACGAGCAGTACTTC,CASSSVGTGGSYEQYF
TRBV9,.,TRBJ2-2,few,TGTGCCAGCAGCACCACCCAGGTCCAGGGGTCCATACCAAGCGGGGAGCTGTTTTTT,CASSTTQVQGSIPSGELFF
TRBV6-5,.,TRBJ2-7,.,TGTGCCAGCAAAAGGGGTGTAGGAGGCTACGAGCAGTACTTC,CASKRGVGGYEQYF
TRBV20-1,.,TRBJ1-1,.,TGCAGTGCCGACAAAAGGGGAAGCACTGAAGCTTTCTTT,CSADKRGSTEAFF
TRBV5-4,.,TRBJ1-4,.,TGTGCCAGCAGCCCACTCCCAGCCGCAACTAATGAAAAACTGTTTTTT,CASSPLPAATNEKLFF
TRBV12-3/TRBV12-4,.,TRBJ2-4,few,TGTGCCAGCAACCGAGCCTCAGGGGTTGGACAGTACTTC,CASNRASGVGQYF
TRBV28,TRBD1,TRBJ2-5,.,TGTGCCAGCAGCCCGGACAGGGCCGGGGAGACCCAGTACTTC,CASSPDRAGETQYF
TRBV15,TRBD1,TRBJ2-2,.,TGTGCCACCAGCAGAGATCGCGCCGAACAGGGGGCAAACACCGGGGAGCTGTTTTTT,CATSRDRAEQGANTGELFF
TRBV7-2,.,TRBJ2-5,many,TGTGCCAGCAGCTTAACCGGGTTCCAAGAGACCCAGTACTTC,CASSLTGFQETQYF
TRBV7-2,.,TRBJ2-6,few,TGTGCCAGCAGCCCTCAGGTCTCTGGGGCCAACGTCCTGACTTTC,CASSPQVSGANVLTF
TRBV7-7,.,TRBJ2-1,few,TGTGCCAGCAGCTTATTTCCAGGGGATGAGCAGTTCTTC,CASSLFPGDEQFF
TRBV7-2,.,TRBJ2-4,many,TGTGCCAGCAGCTCGGGACTCGGGATGGGCAAAAACATTCAGTACTTC,CASSSGLGMGKNIQYF
TRBV6-1,TRBD1,TRBJ1-1,.,TGTGCCATCTCGACAGGGGGCCGAGGGAGGACTGAAGCTTTCTTT,CAISTGGRGRTEAFF
TRBV21-1,.,TRBJ1-2,few,TGTGCCAGCAGTCATCGGCACCTTATCTATGGCTACACCTTC,CASSHRHLIYGYTF
TRBV27,.,TRBJ2-3,many,TGTGCCAGCAGTCTACTAGCCCCTAGCACAGATACGCAGTATTTT,CASSLLAPSTDTQYF
TRBV7-2,.,TRBJ1-1,.,TGTGCCAGCAGCTTAATGGGGTCTTCGTCAGCTTTCTTT,CASSLMGSSSAFF
TRBV28,TRBD1,TRBJ1-5,.,TGTGCCAGCAGTAACAGGGGGTATAGCAATCAGCCCCAGCATTTT,CASSNRGYSNQPQHF
TRBV10-3,.,TRBJ2-5,many,TGTGCCATCAGTGAGTTCAGTAGGCGGGGCAAACAAGAGACCCAGTACTTC,CAISEFSRRGKQETQYF
TRBV5-4,TRBD1,TRBJ2-1,.,TGTGCCAGCAGCTTGGATTTCGGACAGGGCTTCTATGAGCAGTTCTTC,CASSLDFGQGFYEQFF
TRBV10-3,.,TRBJ2-1,.,TGTGCCATCAGTGAGTCTGGCCTCAATGAGCAGTTCTTC,CAISESGLNEQFF
TRBV10-3,TRBD1,TRBJ2-7,.,TGTGGCTCCGGGACAGCTATCGGCGAGCAGTACTTC,CGSGTAIGEQYF
TRBV10-2,TRBD1,TRBJ2-7,few,TGCGCCAGCAGGCTTGGACAGGGGGCGTCTTACGAGCAGTACTTC,CASRLGQGASYEQYF